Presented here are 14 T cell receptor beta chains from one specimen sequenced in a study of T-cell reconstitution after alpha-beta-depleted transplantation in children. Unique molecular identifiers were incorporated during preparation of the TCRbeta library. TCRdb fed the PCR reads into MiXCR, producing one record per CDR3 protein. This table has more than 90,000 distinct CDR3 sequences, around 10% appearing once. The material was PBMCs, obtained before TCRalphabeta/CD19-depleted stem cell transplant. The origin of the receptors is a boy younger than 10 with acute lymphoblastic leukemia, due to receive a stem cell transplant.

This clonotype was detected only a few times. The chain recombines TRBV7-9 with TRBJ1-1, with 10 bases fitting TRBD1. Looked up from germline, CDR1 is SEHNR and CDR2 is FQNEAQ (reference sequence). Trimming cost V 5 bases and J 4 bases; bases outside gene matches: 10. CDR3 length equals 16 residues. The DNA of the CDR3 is TGTGCCAGCAGCAATAGCGGTGGGACAGGGGCCACTGAAGCTTTCTTT. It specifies CASSNSGGTGATEAFF.

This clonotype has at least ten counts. The CDR3 DNA reads as TGTGCCAGCAGACCGGGGACAGGGAACACCGGGGAGCTGTTTTTT. Translating it yields CASRPGTGNTGELFF. This chain joins TRBV12-3 or TRBV12-4 and TRBJ2-2; 8 nucleotides agree with TRBD1. This CDR3 is built from 15 residues. J lost 1 base, V lost 6 bases, and 4 bases had no gene match.

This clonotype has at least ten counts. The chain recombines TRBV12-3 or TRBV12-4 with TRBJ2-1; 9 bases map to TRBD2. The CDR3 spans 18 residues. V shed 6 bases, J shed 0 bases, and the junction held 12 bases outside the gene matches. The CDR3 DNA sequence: TGTGCCAGCAGCTCCGGGGGCGGGAGGGCCTACTCCTACAATGAGCAGTTCTTC. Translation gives CASSSGGGRAYSYNEQFF.

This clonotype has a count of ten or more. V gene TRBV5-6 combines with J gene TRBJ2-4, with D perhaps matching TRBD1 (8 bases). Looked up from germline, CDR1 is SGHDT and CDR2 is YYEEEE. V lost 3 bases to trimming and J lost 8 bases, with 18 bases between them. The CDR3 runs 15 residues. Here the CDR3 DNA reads TGTGCCAGCAGCTCCTGGACAGGGAGCGGGGACATTCAGTACTTC. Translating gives CASSSWTGSGDIQYF.

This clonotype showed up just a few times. CDR3 in amino acids: CASSDGQFWEQYF. In nucleotides, the CDR3 is TGTGCCAGCAGCGACGGACAGTTCTGGGAGCAGTACTTC. This chain uses TRBV3-1 with TRBJ2-7; D may be TRBD1 (6 bases). The CDR3 length is 13 residues. Between the trimmed V and J ends, which lost 5 bases and 7 bases, there was a span of 15 bases. CDR1 and CDR2 from the germline V gene are LGHDT and YNNKEL (reference sequence).

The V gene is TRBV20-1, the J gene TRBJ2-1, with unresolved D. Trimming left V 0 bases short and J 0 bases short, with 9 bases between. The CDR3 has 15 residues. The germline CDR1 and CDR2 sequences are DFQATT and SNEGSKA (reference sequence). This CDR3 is CSARDQRYSYNEQFF. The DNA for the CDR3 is TGCAGTGCTAGAGATCAGCGCTACTCCTACAATGAGCAGTTCTTC.

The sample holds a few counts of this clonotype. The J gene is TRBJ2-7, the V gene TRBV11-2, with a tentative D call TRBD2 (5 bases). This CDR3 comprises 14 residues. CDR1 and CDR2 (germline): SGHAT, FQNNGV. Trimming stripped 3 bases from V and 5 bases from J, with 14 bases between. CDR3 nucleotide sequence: TGTGCCAGCAGCTTGGACTTAGGTGGTCACGAGCAGTACTTC. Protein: CASSLDLGGHEQYF.

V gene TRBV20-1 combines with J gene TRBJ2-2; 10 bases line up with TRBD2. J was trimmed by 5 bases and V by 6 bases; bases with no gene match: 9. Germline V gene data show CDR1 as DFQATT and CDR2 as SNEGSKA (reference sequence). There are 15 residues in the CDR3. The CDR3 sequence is CSAPLAGVGTGELFF. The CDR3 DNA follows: TGCAGTGCCCCCCTAGCGGGAGTAGGAACCGGGGAGCTGTTTTTT.

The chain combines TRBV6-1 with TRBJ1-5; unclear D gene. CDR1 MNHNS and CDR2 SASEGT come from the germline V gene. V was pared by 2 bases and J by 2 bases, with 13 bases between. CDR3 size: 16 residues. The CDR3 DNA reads TGTGCCAGCAGTGAACTGCGGAGAACCGGCAATCAGCCCCAGCATTTT. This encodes CASSELRRTGNQPQHF.

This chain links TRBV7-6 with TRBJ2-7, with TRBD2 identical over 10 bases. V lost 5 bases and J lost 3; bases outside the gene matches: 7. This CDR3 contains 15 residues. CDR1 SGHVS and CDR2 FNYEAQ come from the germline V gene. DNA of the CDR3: TGTGCCAGCAGCGGGTTAGCGGGAGGCCTCTACGAGCAGTACTTC. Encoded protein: CASSGLAGGLYEQYF.

The CDR3 sequence is CASSEWDSRRDTQYF. DNA for the CDR3: TGTGCCAGCAGTGAATGGGACTCACGAAGAGATACGCAGTATTTT. This rearrangement joins TRBV25-1 to TRBJ2-3, with D tentatively TRBD2 (6 bases). CDR3 length: 15 residues. Germline V CDR1 and CDR2: MGHDK, SYGVNS. V lost 1 base, J lost 5 bases, and 13 bases lay in between.

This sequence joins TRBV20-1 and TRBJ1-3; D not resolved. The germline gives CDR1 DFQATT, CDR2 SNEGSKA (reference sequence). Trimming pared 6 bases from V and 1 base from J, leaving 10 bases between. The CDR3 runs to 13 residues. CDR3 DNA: TGCAGTGCCCGGTTACGGTCTGGAAACACCATATATTTT. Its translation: CSARLRSGNTIYF.

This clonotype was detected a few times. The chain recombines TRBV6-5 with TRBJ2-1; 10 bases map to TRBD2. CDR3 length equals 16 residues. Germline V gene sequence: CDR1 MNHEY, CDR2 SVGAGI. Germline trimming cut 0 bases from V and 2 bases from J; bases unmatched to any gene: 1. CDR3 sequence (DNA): TGTGCCAGCAGTTACTCCGGGACTAGCGCCTACAATGAGCAGTTCTTC. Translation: CASSYSGTSAYNEQFF.

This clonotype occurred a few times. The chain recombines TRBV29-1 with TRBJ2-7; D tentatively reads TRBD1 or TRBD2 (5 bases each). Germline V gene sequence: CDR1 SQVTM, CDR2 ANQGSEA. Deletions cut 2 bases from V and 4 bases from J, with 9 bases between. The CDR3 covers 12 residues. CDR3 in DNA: TGCAGCGTTGAACGGGACGGTTACGAGCAGTACTTC. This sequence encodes CSVERDGYEQYF.